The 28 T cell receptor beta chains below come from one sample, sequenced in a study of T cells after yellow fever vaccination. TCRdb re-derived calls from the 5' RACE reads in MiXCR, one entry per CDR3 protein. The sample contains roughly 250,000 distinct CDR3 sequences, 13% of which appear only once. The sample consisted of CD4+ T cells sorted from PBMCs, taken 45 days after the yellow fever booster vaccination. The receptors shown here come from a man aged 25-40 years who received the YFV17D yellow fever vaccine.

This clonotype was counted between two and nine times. CDR3 DNA: TGTGCCAGCAGTAAAGGATCCGCCACCGGGGAGCTGTTTTTT. Its protein product is CASSKGSATGELFF. The V call is TRBV7-6, the J call TRBJ2-2; no firm D call. CDR3 length: 14 residues. V gave up 6 bases and J gave up 4 bases, with 12 bases separating them. Germline lookup yields CDR1 SGHVS and CDR2 FNYEAQ.

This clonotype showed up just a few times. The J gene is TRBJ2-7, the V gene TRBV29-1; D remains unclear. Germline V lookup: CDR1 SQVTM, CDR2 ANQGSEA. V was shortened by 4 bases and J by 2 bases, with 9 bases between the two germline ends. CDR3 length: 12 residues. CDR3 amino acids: CSVVSKAYEQYF. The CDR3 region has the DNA TGCAGCGTTGTTAGCAAAGCCTACGAGCAGTACTTC.

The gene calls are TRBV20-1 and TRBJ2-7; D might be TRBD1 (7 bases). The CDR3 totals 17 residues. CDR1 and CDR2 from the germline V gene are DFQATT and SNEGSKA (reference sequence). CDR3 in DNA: TGCAGCGCAGGGGGGCCCCAGGGAGGTATCCGGTCCTACGAGCAGTACTTC. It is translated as CSAGGPQGGIRSYEQYF.

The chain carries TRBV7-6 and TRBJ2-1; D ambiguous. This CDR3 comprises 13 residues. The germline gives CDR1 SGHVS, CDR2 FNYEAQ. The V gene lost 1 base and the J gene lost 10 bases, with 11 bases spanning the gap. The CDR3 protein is CASSLVSLGEQFF. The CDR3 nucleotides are TGTGCCAGCAGCTTAGTGAGCCTGGGAGAGCAGTTCTTC.

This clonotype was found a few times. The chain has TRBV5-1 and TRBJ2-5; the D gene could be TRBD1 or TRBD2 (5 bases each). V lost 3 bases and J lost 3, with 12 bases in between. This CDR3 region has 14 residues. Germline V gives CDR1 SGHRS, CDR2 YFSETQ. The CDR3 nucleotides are TGCGCCAGCAGCTCTTGGGGGTATGAAGAGACCCAGTACTTC. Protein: CASSSWGYEETQYF. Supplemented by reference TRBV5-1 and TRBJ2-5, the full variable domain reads KAGVTQTPRYLIKTRGQQVTLSCSPISGHRSVSWYQQTPGQGLQFLFEYFSETQRNKGNFPGRFSGRQFSNSRSEMNVSTLELGDSALYLCASSSWGYEETQYFGPGTRLLVL.

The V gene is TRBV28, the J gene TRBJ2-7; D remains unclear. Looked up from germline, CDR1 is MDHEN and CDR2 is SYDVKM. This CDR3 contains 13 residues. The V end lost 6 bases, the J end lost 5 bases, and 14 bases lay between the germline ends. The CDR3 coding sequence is TGTGCCAGCAGCCCCAGGTATGGGGACGAGCAGTACTTC. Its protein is CASSPRYGDEQYF.

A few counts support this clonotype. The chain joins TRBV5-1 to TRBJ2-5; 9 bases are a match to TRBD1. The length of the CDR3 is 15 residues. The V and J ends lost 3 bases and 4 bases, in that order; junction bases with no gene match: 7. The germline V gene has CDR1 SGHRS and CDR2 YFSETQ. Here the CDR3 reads CASSWTQGARETQYF. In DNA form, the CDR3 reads TGCGCCAGCAGCTGGACACAGGGGGCGAGAGAGACCCAGTACTTC.

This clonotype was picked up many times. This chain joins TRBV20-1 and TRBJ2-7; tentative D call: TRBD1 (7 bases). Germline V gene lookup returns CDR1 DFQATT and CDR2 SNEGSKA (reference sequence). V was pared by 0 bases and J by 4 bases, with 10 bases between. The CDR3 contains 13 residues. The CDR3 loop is CSAREPGGYEQYF. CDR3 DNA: TGCAGTGCTAGAGAGCCAGGGGGGTACGAGCAGTACTTC.

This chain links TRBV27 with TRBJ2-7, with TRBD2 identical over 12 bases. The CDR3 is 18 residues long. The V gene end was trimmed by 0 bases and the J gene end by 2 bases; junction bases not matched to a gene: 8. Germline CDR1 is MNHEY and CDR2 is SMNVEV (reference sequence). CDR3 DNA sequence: TGTGCCAGCAGTTTATCGGCTAGCGGGAGGGCCAATCCCTACGAGCAGTACTTC. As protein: CASSLSASGRANPYEQYF.

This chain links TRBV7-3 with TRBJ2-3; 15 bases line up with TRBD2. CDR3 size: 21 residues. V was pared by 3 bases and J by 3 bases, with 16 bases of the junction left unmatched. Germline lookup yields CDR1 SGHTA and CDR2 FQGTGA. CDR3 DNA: TGTGCCAGCAGCTTTACCAGGGTAGGACTAGCGGGAGGGCCGAGAACAGATACGCAGTATTTT. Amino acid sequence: CASSFTRVGLAGGPRTDTQYF.

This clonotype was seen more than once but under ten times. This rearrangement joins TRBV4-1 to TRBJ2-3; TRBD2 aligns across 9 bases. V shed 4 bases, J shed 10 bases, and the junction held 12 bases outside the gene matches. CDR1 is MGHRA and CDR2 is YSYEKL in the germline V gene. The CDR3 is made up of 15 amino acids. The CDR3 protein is CASSLRSIKREAQYF. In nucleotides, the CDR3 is TGCGCCAGCAGCCTCCGTTCTATCAAGCGGGAGGCGCAGTATTTT.

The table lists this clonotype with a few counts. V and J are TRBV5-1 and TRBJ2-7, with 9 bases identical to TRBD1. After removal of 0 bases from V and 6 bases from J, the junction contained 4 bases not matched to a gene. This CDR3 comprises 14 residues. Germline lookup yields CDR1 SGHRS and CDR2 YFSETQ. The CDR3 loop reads CASSLAYRGLEQYF. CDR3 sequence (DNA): TGCGCCAGCAGCTTGGCCTACAGGGGGCTCGAGCAGTACTTC.

In DNA form, the CDR3 reads TGCAGTGCTAGGGATGTTGCAGGTCTGGGGGAGCAGTACTTC. It codes for CSARDVAGLGEQYF. This chain links TRBV20-1 with TRBJ2-7; D call uncertain. The CDR3 length is 14 residues. The germline V and J ends were trimmed by 3 bases and 7 bases, with 19 bases remaining between them. Germline CDR1 and CDR2: DFQATT and SNEGSKA (reference sequence).

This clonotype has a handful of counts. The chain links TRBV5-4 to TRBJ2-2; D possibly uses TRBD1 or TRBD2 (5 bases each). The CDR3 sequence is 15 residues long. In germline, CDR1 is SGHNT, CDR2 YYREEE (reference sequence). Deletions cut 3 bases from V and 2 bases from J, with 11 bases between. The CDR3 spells CASSWDGGNTGELFF. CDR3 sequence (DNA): TGTGCCAGCAGCTGGGACGGAGGAAACACCGGGGAGCTGTTTTTT.

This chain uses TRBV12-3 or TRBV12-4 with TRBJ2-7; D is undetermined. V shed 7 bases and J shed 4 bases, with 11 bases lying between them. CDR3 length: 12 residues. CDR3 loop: CASTLIGYEQYF. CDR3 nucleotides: TGTGCCAGCACCTTAATCGGGTACGAGCAGTACTTC.

CDR3 nucleotide sequence: TGCGCCAGCGGCGCCTGGGGTGCAACTAATGAAAAACTGTTTTTT. Translation: CASGAWGATNEKLFF. V and J are TRBV5-1 and TRBJ1-4, with no clear D. CDR1 and CDR2 from the germline V gene are SGHRS and YFSETQ. Trimming took 7 bases from V and 0 from J, leaving 13 bases between them. The CDR3 contains 15 residues.

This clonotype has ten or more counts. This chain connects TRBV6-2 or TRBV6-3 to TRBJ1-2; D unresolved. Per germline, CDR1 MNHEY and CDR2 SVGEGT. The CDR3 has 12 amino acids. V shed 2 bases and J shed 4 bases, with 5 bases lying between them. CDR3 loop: CASSYGIYGYTF. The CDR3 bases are TGTGCCAGCAGTTACGGGATCTATGGCTACACCTTC.

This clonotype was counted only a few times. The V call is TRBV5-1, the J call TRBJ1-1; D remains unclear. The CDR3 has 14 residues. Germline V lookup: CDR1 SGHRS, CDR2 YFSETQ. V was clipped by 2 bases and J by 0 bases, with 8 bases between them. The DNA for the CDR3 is TGCGCCAGCAGCTTAACTCTTTTGAACACTGAAGCTTTCTTT. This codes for CASSLTLLNTEAFF.

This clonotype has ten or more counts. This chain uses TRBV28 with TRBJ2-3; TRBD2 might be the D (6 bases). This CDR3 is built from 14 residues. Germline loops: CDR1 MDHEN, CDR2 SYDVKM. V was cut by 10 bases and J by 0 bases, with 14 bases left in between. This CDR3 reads CATGTGRSTDTQYF. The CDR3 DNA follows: TGTGCCACGGGGACTGGTCGGAGCACAGATACGCAGTATTTT.

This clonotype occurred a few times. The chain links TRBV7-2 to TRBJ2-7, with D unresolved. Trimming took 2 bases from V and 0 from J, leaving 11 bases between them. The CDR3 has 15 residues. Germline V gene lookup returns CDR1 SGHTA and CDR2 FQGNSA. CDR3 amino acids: CASSLLTQASYEQYF. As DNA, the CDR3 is TGTGCCAGCAGCTTACTGACTCAGGCCTCCTACGAGCAGTACTTC. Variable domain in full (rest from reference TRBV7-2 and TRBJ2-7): GAGVSQSPSNKVTEKGKDVELRCDPISGHTALYWYRQSLGQGLEFLIYFQGNSAPDKSGLPSDRFSAERTGGSVSTLTIQRTQQEDSAVYLCASSLLTQASYEQYFGPGTRLTVT.

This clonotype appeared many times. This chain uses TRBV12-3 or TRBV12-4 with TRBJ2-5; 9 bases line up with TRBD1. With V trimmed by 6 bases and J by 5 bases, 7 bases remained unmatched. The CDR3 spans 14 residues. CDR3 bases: TGTGCCAGCAGCCTGGGGGACAGGGTCGAGACCCAGTACTTC. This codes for CASSLGDRVETQYF.

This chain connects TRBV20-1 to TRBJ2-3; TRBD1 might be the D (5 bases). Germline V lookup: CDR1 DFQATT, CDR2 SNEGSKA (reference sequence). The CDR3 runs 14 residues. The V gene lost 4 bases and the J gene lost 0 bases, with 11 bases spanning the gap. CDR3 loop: CSATRQPSTDTQYF. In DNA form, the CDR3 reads TGCAGTGCTACCCGACAGCCTAGCACAGATACGCAGTATTTT.

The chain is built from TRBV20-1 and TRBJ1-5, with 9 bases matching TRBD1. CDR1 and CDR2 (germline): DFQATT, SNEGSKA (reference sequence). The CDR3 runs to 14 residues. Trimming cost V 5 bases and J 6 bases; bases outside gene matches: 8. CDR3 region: CSASPGQGFQPQHF. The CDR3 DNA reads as TGCAGTGCTTCGCCGGGACAGGGCTTTCAGCCCCAGCATTTT.

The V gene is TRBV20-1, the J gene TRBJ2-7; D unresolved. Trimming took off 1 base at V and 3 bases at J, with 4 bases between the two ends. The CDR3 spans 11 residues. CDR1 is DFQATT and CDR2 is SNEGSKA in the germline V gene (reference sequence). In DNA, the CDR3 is TGCAGTGCTAGAGGTTTCTACGAGCAGTACTTC. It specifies CSARGFYEQYF.

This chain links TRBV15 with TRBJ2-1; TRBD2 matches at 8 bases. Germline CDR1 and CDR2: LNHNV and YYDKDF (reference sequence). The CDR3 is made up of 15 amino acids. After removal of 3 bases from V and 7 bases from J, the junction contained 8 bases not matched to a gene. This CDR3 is CATSRGVAGRNEQFF. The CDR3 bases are TGTGCCACCAGCAGGGGAGTAGCGGGGAGGAATGAGCAGTTCTTC.

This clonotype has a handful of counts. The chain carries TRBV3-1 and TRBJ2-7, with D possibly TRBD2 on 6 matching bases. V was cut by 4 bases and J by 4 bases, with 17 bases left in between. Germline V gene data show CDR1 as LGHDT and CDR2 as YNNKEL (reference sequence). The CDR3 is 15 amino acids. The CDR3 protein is CASSPSFGSSYEQYF. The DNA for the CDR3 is TGTGCCAGCAGCCCCAGTTTCGGGAGTTCGTACGAGCAGTACTTC.

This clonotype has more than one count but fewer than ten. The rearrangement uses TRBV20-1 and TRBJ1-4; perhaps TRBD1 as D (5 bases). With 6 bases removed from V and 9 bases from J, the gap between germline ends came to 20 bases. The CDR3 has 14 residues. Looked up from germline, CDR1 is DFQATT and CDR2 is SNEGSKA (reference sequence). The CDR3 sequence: CSAADTPGSQKLFF. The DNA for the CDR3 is TGCAGTGCCGCGGATACCCCAGGGTCGCAAAAACTGTTTTTT.

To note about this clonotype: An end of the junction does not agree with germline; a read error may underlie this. The CDR3 DNA is TGCGCCAGCAGCTTGGAGGGCCGCCCTAATGGGCAGTTCTTC. Its protein product is CASSLEGRPNGQFF. The V and J genes are TRBV5-1 and TRBJ2-1, with D hard to call. This CDR3 region has 14 residues. CDR1 and CDR2 from the germline V gene are SGHRS and YFSETQ.